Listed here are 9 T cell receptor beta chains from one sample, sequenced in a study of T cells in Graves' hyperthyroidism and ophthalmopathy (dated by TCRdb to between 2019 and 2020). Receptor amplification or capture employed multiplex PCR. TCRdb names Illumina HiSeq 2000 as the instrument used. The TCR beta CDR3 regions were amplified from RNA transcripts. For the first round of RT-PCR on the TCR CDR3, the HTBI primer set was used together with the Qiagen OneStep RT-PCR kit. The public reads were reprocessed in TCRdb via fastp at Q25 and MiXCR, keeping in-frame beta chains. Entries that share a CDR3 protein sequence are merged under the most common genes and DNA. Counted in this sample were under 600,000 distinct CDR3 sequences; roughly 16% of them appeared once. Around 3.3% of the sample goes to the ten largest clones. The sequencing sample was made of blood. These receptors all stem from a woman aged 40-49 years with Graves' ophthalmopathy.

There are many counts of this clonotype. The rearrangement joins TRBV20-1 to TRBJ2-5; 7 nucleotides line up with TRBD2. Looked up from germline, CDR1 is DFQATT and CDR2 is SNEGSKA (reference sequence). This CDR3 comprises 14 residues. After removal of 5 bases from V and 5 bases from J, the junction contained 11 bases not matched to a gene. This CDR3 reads CSAYLAVTHETQYF. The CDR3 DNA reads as TGCAGTGCTTACCTAGCGGTGACGCACGAGACCCAGTACTTC.

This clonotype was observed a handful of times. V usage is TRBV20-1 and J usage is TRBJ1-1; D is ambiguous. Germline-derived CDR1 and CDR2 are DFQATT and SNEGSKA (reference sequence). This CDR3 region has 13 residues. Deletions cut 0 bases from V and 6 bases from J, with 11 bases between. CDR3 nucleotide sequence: TGCAGTGCTAGAGATCGACCATTCGCTGAAGCTTTCTTT. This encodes CSARDRPFAEAFF.

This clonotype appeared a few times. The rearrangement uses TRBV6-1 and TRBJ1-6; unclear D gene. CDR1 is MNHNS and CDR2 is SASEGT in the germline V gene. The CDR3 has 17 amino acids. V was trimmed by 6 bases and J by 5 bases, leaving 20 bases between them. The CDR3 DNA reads TGTGCCAGCAGAGTGACTCCAGAGGTACACGATAATTCACCCCTCCACTTT. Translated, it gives CASRVTPEVHDNSPLHF.

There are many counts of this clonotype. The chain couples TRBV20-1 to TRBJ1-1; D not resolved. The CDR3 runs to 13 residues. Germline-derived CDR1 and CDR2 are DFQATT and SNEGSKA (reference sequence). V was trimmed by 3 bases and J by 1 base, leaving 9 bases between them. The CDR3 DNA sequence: TGCAGTGCTAGGGCACAGTCGAACACTGAAGCTTTCTTT. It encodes CSARAQSNTEAFF.

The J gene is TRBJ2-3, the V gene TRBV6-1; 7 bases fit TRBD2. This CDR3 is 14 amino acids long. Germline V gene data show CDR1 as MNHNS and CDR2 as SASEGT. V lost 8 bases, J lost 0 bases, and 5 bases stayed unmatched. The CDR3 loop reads CASASGYSTDTQYF. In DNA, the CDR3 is TGTGCCAGCGCTAGCGGCTATAGCACAGATACGCAGTATTTT.

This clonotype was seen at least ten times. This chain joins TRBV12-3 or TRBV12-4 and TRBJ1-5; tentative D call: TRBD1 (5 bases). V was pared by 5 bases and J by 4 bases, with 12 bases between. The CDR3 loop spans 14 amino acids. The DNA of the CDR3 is TGTGCCAGCAGTCGGGGGAGTGGAAATCAGCCCCAGCATTTT. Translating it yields CASSRGSGNQPQHF.

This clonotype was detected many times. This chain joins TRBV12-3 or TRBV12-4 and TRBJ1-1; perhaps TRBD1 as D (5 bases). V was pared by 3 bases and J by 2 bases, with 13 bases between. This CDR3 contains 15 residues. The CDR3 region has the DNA TGTGCCAGCAGTTTTCCCCAGGGACGAAACACTGAAGCTTTCTTT. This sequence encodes CASSFPQGRNTEAFF.

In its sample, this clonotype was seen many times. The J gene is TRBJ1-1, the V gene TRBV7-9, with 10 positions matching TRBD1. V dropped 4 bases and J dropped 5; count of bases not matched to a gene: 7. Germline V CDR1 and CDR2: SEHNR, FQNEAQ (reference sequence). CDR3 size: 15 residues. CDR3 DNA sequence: TGTGCCAGCAGCTCCAGGACAGGGGGATGGACTGAAGCTTTCTTT. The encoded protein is CASSSRTGGWTEAFF.

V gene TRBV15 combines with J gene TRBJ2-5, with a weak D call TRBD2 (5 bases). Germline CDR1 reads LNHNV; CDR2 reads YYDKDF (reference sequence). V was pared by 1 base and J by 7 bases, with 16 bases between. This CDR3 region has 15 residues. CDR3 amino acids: CATSRGGQTPPTQYF. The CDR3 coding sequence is TGTGCCACCAGCAGAGGAGGGCAGACACCGCCGACCCAGTACTTC.